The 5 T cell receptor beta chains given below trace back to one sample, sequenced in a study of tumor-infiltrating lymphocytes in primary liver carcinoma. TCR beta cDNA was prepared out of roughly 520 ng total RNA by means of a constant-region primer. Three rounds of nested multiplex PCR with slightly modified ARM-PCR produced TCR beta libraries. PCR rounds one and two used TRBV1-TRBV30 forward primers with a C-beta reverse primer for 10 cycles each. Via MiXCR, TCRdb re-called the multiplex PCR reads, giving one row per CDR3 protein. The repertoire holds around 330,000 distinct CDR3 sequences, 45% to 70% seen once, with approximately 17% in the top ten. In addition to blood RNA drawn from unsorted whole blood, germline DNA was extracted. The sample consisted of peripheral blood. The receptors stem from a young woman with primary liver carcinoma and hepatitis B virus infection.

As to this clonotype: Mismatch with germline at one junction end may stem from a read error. The CDR3 DNA is TGTGCCAGCAGTTACTCTAGCAGGGGGTTCACGAATGTGCAGTTCTTC. It is translated as CASSYSSRGFTNVQFF. The rearrangement links TRBV6-2 or TRBV6-3 to TRBJ2-1; 7 bases align to TRBD1. This CDR3 spans 16 amino acids. Germline CDR1 and CDR2: MNHEY and SVGEGT.

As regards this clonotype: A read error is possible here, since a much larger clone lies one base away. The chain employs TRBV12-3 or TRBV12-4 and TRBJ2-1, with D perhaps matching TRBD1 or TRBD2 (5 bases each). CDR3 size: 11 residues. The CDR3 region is CTSSRPGRIYF. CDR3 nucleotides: TGTACCAGCAGTAGACCGGGACGAATATACTTC.

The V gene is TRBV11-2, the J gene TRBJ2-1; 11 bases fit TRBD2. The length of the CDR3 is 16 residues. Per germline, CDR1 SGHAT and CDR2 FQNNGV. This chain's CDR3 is CANSLAGGSPSNEQFF. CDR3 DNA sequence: TGTGCTAACAGCTTAGCGGGGGGGAGCCCCTCCAATGAGCAGTTCTTC.

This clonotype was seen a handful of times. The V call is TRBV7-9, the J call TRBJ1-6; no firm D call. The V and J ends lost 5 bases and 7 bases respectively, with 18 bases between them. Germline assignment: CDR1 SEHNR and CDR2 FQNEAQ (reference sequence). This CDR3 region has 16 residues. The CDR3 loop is CASSPEIRAPNSPLHF. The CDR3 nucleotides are TGTGCCAGCAGCCCAGAAATCAGAGCGCCGAATTCACCCCTCCACTTT.

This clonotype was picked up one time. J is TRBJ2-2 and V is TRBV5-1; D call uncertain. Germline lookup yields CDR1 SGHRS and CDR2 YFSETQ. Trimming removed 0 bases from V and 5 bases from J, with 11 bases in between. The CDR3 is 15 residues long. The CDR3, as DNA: TGCGCCAGCAGCTTGGGGGCAGAAAGAACCGGGGAGCTGTTTTTT. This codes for CASSLGAERTGELFF.